This passage covers 6 T cell receptor beta chains from one sample sequenced in a study of T cell responses to AZD1222 COVID-19 vaccine. Repertoires were generated with immunoSEQ multiplex PCR, while TCRdb's copy carries only in-frame clones and drops some. Altogether fewer than 85,000 clones are present, roughly 91% being singletons, with the ten largest covering less than 20%. This specimen consisted of peripheral blood, obtained 28 days after the second AZD1222 dose. The receptors shown here come from an adult who received the AZD1222 COVID-19 vaccine.

The DNA of the CDR3 is TGCGCCAGCAAGGCGGAATTTTTCTCCTACAATGAGCAGTTCTTC. The encoded protein is CASKAEFFSYNEQFF. The chain recombines TRBV5-1 with TRBJ2-1; D is unresolved. The CDR3 covers 15 residues. Trimming stripped 6 bases from V and 0 bases from J, with 13 bases between. From germline, CDR1 is SGHRS and CDR2 YFSETQ.

The rearrangement joins TRBV27 to TRBJ2-1, with unresolved D. The germline V gene has CDR1 MNHEY and CDR2 SMNVEV (reference sequence). This CDR3 has 17 amino acids. Trimming cost V 6 bases and J 4 bases, with 22 bases left between them. The CDR3 sequence: CASRRSFPPQVYNEQFF. The DNA of the CDR3 is TGTGCCAGCAGGCGAAGCTTCCCCCCCCAGGTTTACAATGAGCAGTTCTTC.

The rearrangement links TRBV5-4 to TRBJ1-2, with no clear D. The V end was cut by 4 bases, the J end by 4 bases, with 17 bases between. CDR3 size: 15 residues. Germline V CDR1 and CDR2: SGHNT, YYREEE (reference sequence). The CDR3: CASSHPARPLYGYTF. CDR3 coding DNA: TGTGCCAGCAGCCATCCGGCCAGGCCCCTCTATGGCTACACCTTC.

The chain recombines TRBV30 with TRBJ2-3; TRBD2 matches at 15 bases. Germline CDR1 GTSNPN, CDR2 SVGIG (reference sequence). The CDR3 has 18 amino acids. The V and J ends lost 0 bases and 6 bases, in that order; junction bases with no gene match: 10. Here the CDR3 reads CAWSVPGLAGGPVDTQYF. Written as DNA, the CDR3 is TGTGCCTGGAGTGTCCCCGGACTAGCGGGGGGGCCAGTGGATACGCAGTATTTT.

The chain links TRBV27 to TRBJ1-3; tentatively, D is TRBD1 (5 bases). Per germline, CDR1 MNHEY and CDR2 SMNVEV (reference sequence). Trimming cost V 6 bases and J 4 bases, with 13 bases left between them. There are 14 residues in the CDR3. The CDR3 protein is CASRPGPWGNTIYF. CDR3 in DNA: TGTGCCAGCAGACCGGGACCCTGGGGAAACACCATATATTTT.

This chain links TRBV27 with TRBJ1-4; possible D gene TRBD1, 6 bases. Germline V gene sequence: CDR1 MNHEY, CDR2 SMNVEV (reference sequence). The CDR3 sequence is 15 residues long. Trimming removed 8 bases from V and 2 bases from J, with 15 bases in between. The DNA of the CDR3 is TGTGCCAGCTCTTGGGGAGGGGGGACTAATGAAAAACTGTTTTTT. This encodes CASSWGGGTNEKLFF.